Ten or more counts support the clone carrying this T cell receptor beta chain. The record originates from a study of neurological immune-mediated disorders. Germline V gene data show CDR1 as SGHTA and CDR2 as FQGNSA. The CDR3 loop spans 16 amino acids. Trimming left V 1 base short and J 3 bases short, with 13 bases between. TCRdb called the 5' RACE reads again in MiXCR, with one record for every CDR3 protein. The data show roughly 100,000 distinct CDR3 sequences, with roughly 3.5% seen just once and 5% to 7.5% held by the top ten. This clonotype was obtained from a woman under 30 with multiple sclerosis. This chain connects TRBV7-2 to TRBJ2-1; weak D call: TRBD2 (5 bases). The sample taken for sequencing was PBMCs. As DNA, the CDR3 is TGTGCCAGCAGCTTAGGTCCCGGAGCGGACTACAATGAGCAGTTCTTC. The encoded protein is CASSLGPGADYNEQFF.